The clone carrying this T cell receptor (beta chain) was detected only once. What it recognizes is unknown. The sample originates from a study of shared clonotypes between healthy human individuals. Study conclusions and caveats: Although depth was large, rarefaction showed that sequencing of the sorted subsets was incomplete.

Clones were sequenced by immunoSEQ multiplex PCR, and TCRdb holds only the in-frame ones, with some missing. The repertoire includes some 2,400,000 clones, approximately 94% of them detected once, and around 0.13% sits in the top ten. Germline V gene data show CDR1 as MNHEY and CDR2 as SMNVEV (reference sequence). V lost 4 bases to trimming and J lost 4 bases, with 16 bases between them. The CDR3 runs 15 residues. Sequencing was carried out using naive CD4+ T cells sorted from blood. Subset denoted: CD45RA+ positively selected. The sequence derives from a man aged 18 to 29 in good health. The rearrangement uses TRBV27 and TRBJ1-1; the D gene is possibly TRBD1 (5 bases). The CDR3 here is CASSSGSKGSTEAFF. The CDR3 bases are TGTGCCAGCAGTTCAGGGTCAAAAGGGTCCACTGAAGCTTTCTTT.